This T cell receptor beta chain emerged from a study of CD8 T cells in Susac syndrome. TCR beta was sequenced from blood CD8+ and CD4+ T cells. The CDR3 has 12 amino acids. Germline CDR1 SQVTM, CDR2 ANQGSEA. V lost 7 bases and J lost 1, with 10 bases in between. An amount of RNA that ranged from roughly 0.5 to 1 ug was reverse transcribed with random hexamers. In TCRdb, the immunoSEQ multiplex PCR reads were re-called with MiXCR into one record per CDR3 protein. The sample yields roughly 130,000 distinct CDR3 sequences, approximately 94% seen once. The chain combines TRBV29-1 with TRBJ1-2; D is unclear. This sequence was found in a human donor with multiple sclerosis. The sequencing input was CD4+ T cells from PBMCs. CDR3 in DNA: TGCAGCGAGAGGGAATTTAACTATGGCTACACCTTC. Its protein is CSEREFNYGYTF.